Listed below are T cell receptor beta chains from one sample, sequenced in a study of T-cell reconstitution after alpha-beta-depleted transplantation in children. Using its own MiXCR run on the PCR reads, TCRdb lists one record per CDR3 protein. The table lists fewer than 120,000 distinct CDR3 sequences, about a tenth of them singletons. Specimen: PBMCs from the stem cell graft donor, collected from the stem cell graft. The source of these receptors is a human donor who donated a stem cell graft to a child with acute lymphoblastic leukemia. The CDR3 runs from the conserved cysteine through the conserved F or W. D genes are given only for firm matches. Some rows have no size entry. The others give once, few or many, or a class for an expanded clone.

clone_size: few
j_call: TRBJ1-2
v_call: TRBV30
d_call: .
cdr3_nt: TGTGCCTGGAGTGGTGAGGACTATGGCTACACCTTC
cdr3_aa: CAWSGEDYGYTF

clone_size: .
j_call: TRBJ1-1
v_call: TRBV6-1
d_call: .
cdr3_nt: TGTGCCAGCACCCCGCCCGGGTTGTTTGTACAGGGTTCGAACACTGAAGCTTTCTTT
cdr3_aa: CASTPPGLFVQGSNTEAFF

clone_size: many
j_call: TRBJ1-1
v_call: TRBV9
d_call: .
cdr3_nt: TGTGCCAGCAGCGTAGCGCCGGCGGGCACTGAAGCTTTCTTT
cdr3_aa: CASSVAPAGTEAFF

clone_size: many
j_call: TRBJ1-1
v_call: TRBV29-1
d_call: TRBD1
cdr3_nt: TGCAGCATCCAGGGGGGGGGAAAACTAACTAACACTGAAGCTTTCTTT
cdr3_aa: CSIQGGGKLTNTEAFF

clone_size: many
j_call: TRBJ2-7
v_call: TRBV5-6
d_call: TRBD2
cdr3_nt: TGTGCCATCAGCTGGGCCGGGACTATCCCCTACGAGCAGTACTTC
cdr3_aa: CAISWAGTIPYEQYF

clone_size: many
j_call: TRBJ2-5
v_call: TRBV24-1
d_call: .
cdr3_nt: TGTGCCACCTCCTATGTGGGGGGAGGAGAAGAGACCCAGTACTTC
cdr3_aa: CATSYVGGGEETQYF

clone_size: many
j_call: TRBJ2-7
v_call: TRBV20-1
d_call: TRBD1
cdr3_nt: TGCAGTGCCCTCCCGGGACAGGGAACCTACGGGCAGTACTTC
cdr3_aa: CSALPGQGTYGQYF

clone_size: many
j_call: TRBJ2-7
v_call: TRBV7-2
d_call: .
cdr3_nt: TGTGCCAGCAGCACCCTTAGCGAGCAGTACTTC
cdr3_aa: CASSTLSEQYF

clone_size: few
j_call: TRBJ2-7
v_call: TRBV6-5
d_call: .
cdr3_nt: TGTGCCAGCAGTTTAGGCAGGGTTTACGAGCAGTACTTC
cdr3_aa: CASSLGRVYEQYF

clone_size: many
j_call: TRBJ2-1
v_call: TRBV29-1
d_call: TRBD1
cdr3_nt: TGCAGCGTCCACAGGGGGCAAACCTACAATGAGCAGTTCTTC
cdr3_aa: CSVHRGQTYNEQFF

clone_size: many
j_call: TRBJ2-1
v_call: TRBV7-3
d_call: TRBD2
cdr3_nt: TGTGCCAGCAGCTCCCGGACTAGCGGGAGCTGGCATGAGCAGTTCTTC
cdr3_aa: CASSSRTSGSWHEQFF

clone_size: many
j_call: TRBJ1-1
v_call: TRBV7-9
d_call: TRBD1
cdr3_nt: TGTGCCAGCAGCTTGGGGGACAGGGGAGGCACTGAAGCTTTCTTT
cdr3_aa: CASSLGDRGGTEAFF

clone_size: many
j_call: TRBJ2-7
v_call: TRBV5-1
d_call: .
cdr3_nt: TGCGCCAGCAGCTTGACAGAGTACGAGCAGTACTTC
cdr3_aa: CASSLTEYEQYF

clone_size: many
j_call: TRBJ2-2
v_call: TRBV27
d_call: TRBD1
cdr3_nt: TGTGCCAGCAGTTTATCAATAGGGGGCGGGTACGCCGGGGAGCTGTTTTTT
cdr3_aa: CASSLSIGGGYAGELFF

clone_size: many
j_call: TRBJ2-3
v_call: TRBV7-9
d_call: TRBD1
cdr3_nt: TGTGCCAGCAGCTCACAGGGGTTGGGCACAGATACGCAGTATTTT
cdr3_aa: CASSSQGLGTDTQYF

clone_size: many
j_call: TRBJ2-7
v_call: TRBV29-1
d_call: .
cdr3_nt: TGCAGCGTTGAAGGGGGCAGGAGCTCCTACGAGCAGTACTTC
cdr3_aa: CSVEGGRSSYEQYF

clone_size: many
j_call: TRBJ1-5
v_call: TRBV2
d_call: TRBD1
cdr3_nt: TGTGCCAGCAGTGAGGGACAGGGGAGCAATCAGCCCCAGCATTTT
cdr3_aa: CASSEGQGSNQPQHF

clone_size: many
j_call: TRBJ2-3
v_call: TRBV6-1
d_call: .
cdr3_nt: TGTGCCAGCCCTGCGGCGGTGCAAGATACGCAGTATTTT
cdr3_aa: CASPAAVQDTQYF

clone_size: many
j_call: TRBJ2-5
v_call: TRBV5-1
d_call: TRBD2
cdr3_nt: TGCGCCAGCAGCCGGGGGGAGATACAAGAGACCCAGTACTTC
cdr3_aa: CASSRGEIQETQYF

clone_size: many
j_call: TRBJ2-5
v_call: TRBV6-1
d_call: .
cdr3_nt: TGTGCCAGCCCCTCGACGGGAGTGGGGACCCAGTACTTC
cdr3_aa: CASPSTGVGTQYF

clone_size: many
j_call: TRBJ2-1
v_call: TRBV20-1
d_call: TRBD2
cdr3_nt: TGCAGTGCTAGAGATCCTAGCGGGCCCCCCGGGAATGAGCAGTTCTTC
cdr3_aa: CSARDPSGPPGNEQFF

clone_size: many
j_call: TRBJ2-2
v_call: TRBV24-1
d_call: .
cdr3_nt: TGTGCCACCAGTGACCAGACGGACACCGGGGAGCTGTTTTTT
cdr3_aa: CATSDQTDTGELFF

clone_size: many
j_call: TRBJ2-7
v_call: TRBV20-1
d_call: TRBD2
cdr3_nt: TGCAGTGTTAGGACTAGCGGGGTCCGGTGGTACGAGCAGTACTTC
cdr3_aa: CSVRTSGVRWYEQYF

clone_size: many
j_call: TRBJ1-4
v_call: TRBV7-2
d_call: .
cdr3_nt: TGTGCCAGCAGCTTAAGGGGATCTGCAACTAATGAAAAACTGTTTTTT
cdr3_aa: CASSLRGSATNEKLFF

clone_size: many
j_call: TRBJ2-1
v_call: TRBV2
d_call: .
cdr3_nt: TGTGCCAGCAGTGAGAGTCGGGGAATATACAATGAGCAGTTCTTC
cdr3_aa: CASSESRGIYNEQFF

clone_size: many
j_call: TRBJ1-2
v_call: TRBV12-3/TRBV12-4
d_call: .
cdr3_nt: TGTGCCAGCAGTTTAGTGAGTGGGCGCGGCTACACCTTC
cdr3_aa: CASSLVSGRGYTF

clone_size: many
j_call: TRBJ2-2
v_call: TRBV11-2
d_call: .
cdr3_nt: TGTGCCAGCAGCTACGCGGGGACCGGGGAGCTGTTTTTT
cdr3_aa: CASSYAGTGELFF

clone_size: many
j_call: TRBJ2-1
v_call: TRBV12-3/TRBV12-4
d_call: .
cdr3_nt: TGTGCCAGCAGACCCGACAGACTCAATGAGCAGTTCTTC
cdr3_aa: CASRPDRLNEQFF

clone_size: many
j_call: TRBJ1-1
v_call: TRBV4-3
d_call: .
cdr3_nt: TGCGCCAGCAGCTTGGGCGGGGAAAGTACTGAAGCTTTCTTT
cdr3_aa: CASSLGGESTEAFF

clone_size: many
j_call: TRBJ2-2
v_call: TRBV9
d_call: .
cdr3_nt: TGTGCCAGCAGCGTAGGGCCTACTTCGAACACCGGGGAGCTGTTTTTT
cdr3_aa: CASSVGPTSNTGELFF

clone_size: many
j_call: TRBJ2-5
v_call: TRBV5-1
d_call: TRBD1
cdr3_nt: TGCGCCAGCAGCTTGTACGGGACAGGGCAAGAGACCCAGTACTTC
cdr3_aa: CASSLYGTGQETQYF

clone_size: many
j_call: TRBJ2-7
v_call: TRBV18
d_call: .
cdr3_nt: TGTGCCAGCTCCCTGGCGTCCGGCTCCTACGAGCAGTACTTC
cdr3_aa: CASSLASGSYEQYF

clone_size: many
j_call: TRBJ1-4
v_call: TRBV6-1
d_call: .
cdr3_nt: TGTGCCAGCAGTGAAGCGGGCGCAAAACTGTTTTTT
cdr3_aa: CASSEAGAKLFF

clone_size: few
j_call: TRBJ2-2
v_call: TRBV6-2/TRBV6-3
d_call: .
cdr3_nt: TGTGCCAGCAGTTACCGGATTCGGGGGAAGGCCGGGGAGCTGTTTTTT
cdr3_aa: CASSYRIRGKAGELFF

clone_size: many
j_call: TRBJ2-3
v_call: TRBV5-1
d_call: .
cdr3_nt: TGCGCCAGCAGCTTGGCGGGGGAGGCAGATACGCAGTATTTT
cdr3_aa: CASSLAGEADTQYF

clone_size: .
j_call: TRBJ2-5
v_call: TRBV9
d_call: .
cdr3_nt: TGTGCCAGCAGCTCCAGCGGGACAGCAGAAGAGACCCAGTACTTC
cdr3_aa: CASSSSGTAEETQYF

clone_size: many
j_call: TRBJ1-3
v_call: TRBV20-1
d_call: .
cdr3_nt: TGCAGTGCTTACCAAGACTCTGGAAACACCATATATTTT
cdr3_aa: CSAYQDSGNTIYF

clone_size: .
j_call: TRBJ1-4
v_call: TRBV10-3
d_call: .
cdr3_nt: TGTGCCATCAGTGCCTTGGGGCCAGGGAAAAGTGAAAAACTGTTTTTT
cdr3_aa: CAISALGPGKSEKLFF

clone_size: many
j_call: TRBJ1-1
v_call: TRBV5-1
d_call: .
cdr3_nt: TGCGCCAGCAGCTTGGCTCGGGTCGGGGGGAACACTGAAGCTTTCTTT
cdr3_aa: CASSLARVGGNTEAFF

clone_size: many
j_call: TRBJ2-1
v_call: TRBV28
d_call: TRBD2
cdr3_nt: TGTGCCAGCATCTCCCATTCCCTTAGCGGGATTTTGAATGAGCAGTTCTTC
cdr3_aa: CASISHSLSGILNEQFF

clone_size: many
j_call: TRBJ2-5
v_call: TRBV5-1
d_call: .
cdr3_nt: TGCGCCAGCAGTTTAAGGGCAGGAGAGACCCAGTACTTC
cdr3_aa: CASSLRAGETQYF

clone_size: many
j_call: TRBJ2-3
v_call: TRBV7-2
d_call: .
cdr3_nt: TGTGCCAGCAGCTCGGGGGTCCCAGATACGCAGTATTTT
cdr3_aa: CASSSGVPDTQYF

clone_size: many
j_call: TRBJ2-5
v_call: TRBV24-1
d_call: .
cdr3_nt: TGTGCCACCAGTGATTTGGGCCAGGGACGCGTCCAAGAGACCCAGTACTTC
cdr3_aa: CATSDLGQGRVQETQYF

clone_size: many
j_call: TRBJ2-1
v_call: TRBV7-9
d_call: .
cdr3_nt: TGTGCCAGCAGCTTAGGGGACATTACCGAGCAGTTCTTC
cdr3_aa: CASSLGDITEQFF

clone_size: few
j_call: TRBJ1-2
v_call: TRBV18
d_call: .
cdr3_nt: TGTGCCAGCTCACCACCGGACAGCCCTTGGGGCTACACCTTC
cdr3_aa: CASSPPDSPWGYTF

clone_size: many
j_call: TRBJ2-3
v_call: TRBV7-2
d_call: .
cdr3_nt: TGTGCCAGCAGCTTCCGGACACCCACAGATACGCAGTATTTT
cdr3_aa: CASSFRTPTDTQYF

clone_size: many
j_call: TRBJ1-1
v_call: TRBV18
d_call: .
cdr3_nt: TGTGCCAGCTCACCATGGCAGGGCGAGAGTGAAGCTTTCTTT
cdr3_aa: CASSPWQGESEAFF

clone_size: many
j_call: TRBJ2-5
v_call: TRBV6-2/TRBV6-3
d_call: TRBD2
cdr3_nt: TGTGCCAGCAGTCAGCGGGGGCTCCAAGAGACCCAGTACTTC
cdr3_aa: CASSQRGLQETQYF

clone_size: many
j_call: TRBJ2-6
v_call: TRBV5-1
d_call: .
cdr3_nt: TGCGCCAGCAGCGCGACAGCCTTAGCGGTGGGGGCCAACGTCCTGACTTTC
cdr3_aa: CASSATALAVGANVLTF

clone_size: many
j_call: TRBJ2-5
v_call: TRBV20-1
d_call: TRBD1
cdr3_nt: TGCAGTGCTCACCCCCGGGACAGGGCTTCTCAGACCCAGTACTTC
cdr3_aa: CSAHPRDRASQTQYF

clone_size: many
j_call: TRBJ2-2
v_call: TRBV5-6
d_call: TRBD1
cdr3_nt: TGTGCCAGCAGGACGGGACAGACGAACACCGGGGAGCTGTTTTTT
cdr3_aa: CASRTGQTNTGELFF

clone_size: many
j_call: TRBJ2-6
v_call: TRBV29-1
d_call: .
cdr3_nt: TGCAGCGTTGAAGTATGGGCTGGGGCCAACGTCCTGACTTTC
cdr3_aa: CSVEVWAGANVLTF

clone_size: many
j_call: TRBJ1-4
v_call: TRBV5-1
d_call: .
cdr3_nt: TGCGCCAGCAGCTTGGGGGTCGGCGAAAAACTGTTTTTT
cdr3_aa: CASSLGVGEKLFF

clone_size: many
j_call: TRBJ1-5
v_call: TRBV29-1
d_call: TRBD1
cdr3_nt: TGCAGCGGCGGACAGGGGTATGATCAGCCCCAGCATTTT
cdr3_aa: CSGGQGYDQPQHF

clone_size: many
j_call: TRBJ2-5
v_call: TRBV20-1
d_call: .
cdr3_nt: TGCAGTGCAGCGGCGGGGCTGGCACAAGAGACCCAGTACTTC
cdr3_aa: CSAAAGLAQETQYF

clone_size: many
j_call: TRBJ2-1
v_call: TRBV11-1
d_call: TRBD2
cdr3_nt: TGTGCCAGCAGTCCCCCTCCCGGGACTAGCGGGAGTCGGTACAATGAGCAGTTCTTC
cdr3_aa: CASSPPPGTSGSRYNEQFF

clone_size: many
j_call: TRBJ1-1
v_call: TRBV30
d_call: .
cdr3_nt: TGTGCCTGGGCTCCCATGAACACTGAAGCTTTCTTT
cdr3_aa: CAWAPMNTEAFF

clone_size: many
j_call: TRBJ2-7
v_call: TRBV7-9
d_call: .
cdr3_nt: TGTGCCAGCAGCTTAGAGTACTCCGAGCAGTACTTC
cdr3_aa: CASSLEYSEQYF